The rows below give T cell receptor beta chains drawn from one sample of a study of blood T cell repertoires in COVID-19. Profiling relied on immunoSEQ multiplex PCR, and the TCRdb table lists in-frame clones only, not all of them. This repertoire shows 200,000 to 300,000 clones, around 90% found once; its top ten account for roughly 3.3%. Sequencing was carried out using peripheral blood. Receptors were obtained from a woman aged 40 to 50 with acute or convalescent COVID-19. CDR3s include the opening cysteine and the closing phenylalanine or tryptophan. Each record gives: clone size, V gene, D gene, J gene, CDR3 DNA, CDR3 protein. A D gene is named only where the DNA matches it firmly. Size tells how often a clone was seen (once, few, many) or the class of an expanded clone, and some rows leave it out.

abundance: -
v_gene: TRBV7-3
d_gene: TRBD1
j_gene: TRBJ2-5
CDR3nt: TGTGCCAGCAGCCCCGACAGGGGAGAGACCCAGTACTTC
CDR3aa: CASSPDRGETQYF

abundance: -
v_gene: TRBV4-2
d_gene: TRBD2
j_gene: TRBJ2-3
CDR3nt: TGTGCCAGCAGCCAAGGCGGGGGGGCCGTAATCTCAGATACGCAGTATTTT
CDR3aa: CASSQGGGAVISDTQYF

abundance: -
v_gene: TRBV6-5
d_gene: TRBD1
j_gene: TRBJ2-5
CDR3nt: TGTGCCAGCAGAGGGGGCTCAGAGACCCAGTACTTC
CDR3aa: CASRGGSETQYF

abundance: -
v_gene: TRBV18
d_gene: -
j_gene: TRBJ1-2
CDR3nt: TGTGCCAGCTCACCGCGGGATAAGACGACTAACTATGGCTACACCTTC
CDR3aa: CASSPRDKTTNYGYTF

abundance: -
v_gene: TRBV18
d_gene: TRBD2
j_gene: TRBJ2-3
CDR3nt: TGTGCCAGCTCATCGATCGTAGCGGGGACTAGCACAGATACGCAGTATTTT
CDR3aa: CASSSIVAGTSTDTQYF

abundance: -
v_gene: TRBV4-1
d_gene: TRBD1
j_gene: TRBJ1-4
CDR3nt: TGCGCCAGCAGTTCTGAAACAGGGGGACTCGACGGTGAAAAACTGTTTTTT
CDR3aa: CASSSETGGLDGEKLFF

abundance: -
v_gene: TRBV15
d_gene: -
j_gene: TRBJ1-3
CDR3nt: TGTGCCACCAGCCGGACGGGGGGACGGCCTGGAAACACCATATATTTT
CDR3aa: CATSRTGGRPGNTIYF

abundance: once
v_gene: TRBV18
d_gene: -
j_gene: TRBJ1-2
CDR3nt: TGTGCCAGCTCACCGGGGACTCCTTCAAGTTGGTATGGCTACACCTTC
CDR3aa: CASSPGTPSSWYGYTF

abundance: -
v_gene: TRBV5-1
d_gene: TRBD2
j_gene: TRBJ2-3
CDR3nt: TGCGCCAGCAGCTTGGGGGCTAGCGGGGTCACAGATACGCAGTATTTT
CDR3aa: CASSLGASGVTDTQYF

abundance: -
v_gene: TRBV5-1
d_gene: -
j_gene: TRBJ2-6
CDR3nt: TGCGCCAGCAGTAGAAGCTCTGGGGCCAACGTCCTGACTTTC
CDR3aa: CASSRSSGANVLTF

abundance: -
v_gene: TRBV29-1
d_gene: TRBD1
j_gene: TRBJ1-2
CDR3nt: TGCAGCGTTATATCCCGGTTTTACAGGGGAAACTATGGCTACACCTTC
CDR3aa: CSVISRFYRGNYGYTF

abundance: once
v_gene: TRBV7-9
d_gene: -
j_gene: TRBJ1-5
CDR3nt: TGTGCCAGCAGCTCCTCAGGGCAAAATTTGGAGCCCCAGCATTTT
CDR3aa: CASSSSGQNLEPQHF

abundance: -
v_gene: TRBV12-3/TRBV12-4
d_gene: -
j_gene: TRBJ1-1
CDR3nt: TGTGCCAGCAGTTTCGTCAGGAACACTGAAGCTTTCTTT
CDR3aa: CASSFVRNTEAFF

abundance: -
v_gene: TRBV10-3
d_gene: -
j_gene: TRBJ1-2
CDR3nt: TGTGCCATCAGTGCCGGGGGAACGTACTATGGCTACACCTTC
CDR3aa: CAISAGGTYYGYTF

abundance: -
v_gene: TRBV7-3
d_gene: -
j_gene: TRBJ2-3
CDR3nt: TGTGCCAGCAGCTCAGGACAGAGCAGCACAGATACGCAGTATTTT
CDR3aa: CASSSGQSSTDTQYF

abundance: -
v_gene: TRBV18
d_gene: TRBD1
j_gene: TRBJ1-6
CDR3nt: TGTGCCAGCTCACCAGGACAGGCCTATAATTCACCCCTCCACTTT
CDR3aa: CASSPGQAYNSPLHF

abundance: -
v_gene: TRBV29-1
d_gene: -
j_gene: TRBJ1-1
CDR3nt: TGCAGCGTTGAGGTGGAGCTGAACACTGAAGCTTTCTTT
CDR3aa: CSVEVELNTEAFF

abundance: once
v_gene: TRBV12-3/TRBV12-4
d_gene: -
j_gene: TRBJ1-5
CDR3nt: TGTGCCAGCAGTAGTAGGGGCAGGGCCCAGCATTTT
CDR3aa: CASSSRGRAQHF

abundance: -
v_gene: TRBV30
d_gene: TRBD1
j_gene: TRBJ1-6
CDR3nt: TGTGCCGGCTCCGGGACAGGGGGCTCACCCCTCCACTTT
CDR3aa: CAGSGTGGSPLHF

abundance: few
v_gene: TRBV9
d_gene: -
j_gene: TRBJ2-5
CDR3nt: TGTGCCAGCAGCGTAGGGGGGACACAAGAGACCCAGTACTTC
CDR3aa: CASSVGGTQETQYF

abundance: -
v_gene: TRBV10-2
d_gene: TRBD1
j_gene: TRBJ1-6
CDR3nt: TGCGCCAGCAGTGGAGGGACAGGGAATTCACCCCTCCACTTT
CDR3aa: CASSGGTGNSPLHF

abundance: -
v_gene: TRBV20-1
d_gene: -
j_gene: TRBJ1-5
CDR3nt: TGCAGTGCTAGTCCCCGACTAGGGGAGCCCCAGCATTTT
CDR3aa: CSASPRLGEPQHF

abundance: -
v_gene: TRBV7-6
d_gene: TRBD2
j_gene: TRBJ2-2
CDR3nt: TGTGCCAGCAGCTTATACGCTAGCGGGGGGGTCTCCGGGGAGCTGTTTTTT
CDR3aa: CASSLYASGGVSGELFF

abundance: -
v_gene: TRBV5-1
d_gene: -
j_gene: TRBJ1-2
CDR3nt: TGCGCCAGCAGCTTGGTACCGGACCAGGGCGGCTACACCTTC
CDR3aa: CASSLVPDQGGYTF

abundance: -
v_gene: TRBV20-1
d_gene: -
j_gene: TRBJ1-6
CDR3nt: TGCAGTGCTAGTTTGACAGTTCAACCCCGAAGCTCCTATAATTCACCCCTCCACTTT
CDR3aa: CSASLTVQPRSSYNSPLHF

abundance: -
v_gene: TRBV7-7
d_gene: -
j_gene: TRBJ1-1
CDR3nt: TGTGCCAGCAGCCCCGACCGGACAGTCGAGACTGAAGCTTTCTTT
CDR3aa: CASSPDRTVETEAFF

abundance: -
v_gene: TRBV6-5
d_gene: -
j_gene: TRBJ1-1
CDR3nt: TGTGCCAGCAGGGCGATCCTAGACACTGAAGCTTTCTTT
CDR3aa: CASRAILDTEAFF

abundance: -
v_gene: TRBV7-6
d_gene: -
j_gene: TRBJ1-1
CDR3nt: TGTGCCAGCAGCTTAGAGGCGGCGGACACTGAAGCTTTCTTT
CDR3aa: CASSLEAADTEAFF

abundance: -
v_gene: TRBV2
d_gene: TRBD1
j_gene: TRBJ1-4
CDR3nt: TGTGCCAGCTTAAACAGGGGGTACGAAAAACTGTTTTTT
CDR3aa: CASLNRGYEKLFF

abundance: -
v_gene: TRBV28
d_gene: TRBD2
j_gene: TRBJ2-5
CDR3nt: TGTGCCAGCACCCGACGGAGCGGGGGGCTAGAGACCCAGTACTTC
CDR3aa: CASTRRSGGLETQYF

abundance: -
v_gene: TRBV30
d_gene: -
j_gene: TRBJ1-6
CDR3nt: TGTGCCTGGAGTGTCAGGGGCTCCTATAATTCACCCCTCCACTTT
CDR3aa: CAWSVRGSYNSPLHF

abundance: -
v_gene: TRBV5-6
d_gene: TRBD1
j_gene: TRBJ1-1
CDR3nt: TGTGCCAGCAGACCCCCGGGACAGGGCTCCCTTGAAGCTTTCTTT
CDR3aa: CASRPPGQGSLEAFF

abundance: -
v_gene: TRBV4-1
d_gene: -
j_gene: TRBJ1-2
CDR3nt: TGCGCCAGCAGCCAAGTGGGGGAGGGCTATGGCTACACCTTC
CDR3aa: CASSQVGEGYGYTF

abundance: once
v_gene: TRBV30
d_gene: -
j_gene: TRBJ1-2
CDR3nt: TGTGCCCTTCGGGGGGGGGCGGATGGCTACACCTTC
CDR3aa: CALRGGADGYTF

abundance: once
v_gene: TRBV30
d_gene: -
j_gene: TRBJ1-1
CDR3nt: TGTGCCTGCCGACAGTTCACTGAAGCTTTCTTT
CDR3aa: CACRQFTEAFF

abundance: few
v_gene: TRBV13
d_gene: TRBD2
j_gene: TRBJ2-1
CDR3nt: TGTGCCAGCAGCTTAGGGGGAGGGAGATCCTACAATGAGCAGTTCTTC
CDR3aa: CASSLGGGRSYNEQFF

abundance: -
v_gene: TRBV5-1
d_gene: TRBD1
j_gene: TRBJ1-2
CDR3nt: TGCGCCAGCAGCTTGACACAGGGGATGAGCTACACCTTC
CDR3aa: CASSLTQGMSYTF

abundance: -
v_gene: TRBV11-1
d_gene: TRBD2
j_gene: TRBJ2-3
CDR3nt: TGTGCCAGCAGCTTGGGGACTAGCGGCCGCACAGATACGCAGTATTTT
CDR3aa: CASSLGTSGRTDTQYF

abundance: few
v_gene: TRBV29-1
d_gene: -
j_gene: TRBJ1-1
CDR3nt: TGCAGCGTTTGGACAGCTAACACTGAAGCTTTCTTT
CDR3aa: CSVWTANTEAFF

abundance: -
v_gene: TRBV19
d_gene: -
j_gene: TRBJ1-2
CDR3nt: TGTGCCAGTAGTAAGGACAGCACTAACTATGGCTACACCTTC
CDR3aa: CASSKDSTNYGYTF

abundance: -
v_gene: TRBV5-1
d_gene: -
j_gene: TRBJ2-3
CDR3nt: TGCGCCAGCAGCTGGAGGAAGGGGGAACCCACAGATACGCAGTATTTT
CDR3aa: CASSWRKGEPTDTQYF

abundance: -
v_gene: TRBV29-1
d_gene: TRBD1
j_gene: TRBJ2-2
CDR3nt: TGCAGCGTGTCATCGACAGGGGCACCCGGGGAGCTGTTTTTT
CDR3aa: CSVSSTGAPGELFF

abundance: -
v_gene: TRBV10-3
d_gene: -
j_gene: TRBJ1-4
CDR3nt: TGTGCCATCAGTGCCATGAGGGGGACGGGGGGTGAAAAACTGTTTTTT
CDR3aa: CAISAMRGTGGEKLFF

abundance: -
v_gene: TRBV7-2
d_gene: TRBD2
j_gene: TRBJ2-3
CDR3nt: TGTGCCAGCAGCTTAGCCCCCCTAGCGGGGACGACAGATACGCAGTATTTT
CDR3aa: CASSLAPLAGTTDTQYF

abundance: -
v_gene: TRBV3-1/TRBV3-2
d_gene: TRBD2
j_gene: TRBJ2-5
CDR3nt: TGTGCCAGCAGCCATCTAGCGGGGGGGCAAGAGACCCAGTACTTC
CDR3aa: CASSHLAGGQETQYF

abundance: -
v_gene: TRBV15
d_gene: TRBD2
j_gene: TRBJ2-5
CDR3nt: TGTGCCGCCAGCAGAGATCGAGGGCTAGCGGGGGCCCAAGAGACCCAGTACTTC
CDR3aa: CAASRDRGLAGAQETQYF

abundance: -
v_gene: TRBV5-1
d_gene: TRBD1
j_gene: TRBJ2-5
CDR3nt: TGCGCCAGCAGCGGTACAGGGGAAGAGACCCAGTACTTC
CDR3aa: CASSGTGEETQYF

abundance: -
v_gene: TRBV21-1
d_gene: -
j_gene: TRBJ2-4
CDR3nt: TGTGCCAGCAGCAAAGGACAGGGTGTAGCCAAAAACATTCAGTACTTC
CDR3aa: CASSKGQGVAKNIQYF

abundance: once
v_gene: TRBV18
d_gene: -
j_gene: TRBJ1-4
CDR3nt: TGTGCCAGCTCACCATTATCCGGGACACTCAATGAAAAACTGTTTTTT
CDR3aa: CASSPLSGTLNEKLFF

abundance: -
v_gene: TRBV6-5
d_gene: TRBD1
j_gene: TRBJ2-3
CDR3nt: TGTGCCAGCAGCTTCGGACAGGGGGCAGATACGCAGTATTTT
CDR3aa: CASSFGQGADTQYF

abundance: -
v_gene: TRBV12-1
d_gene: -
j_gene: TRBJ1-5
CDR3nt: TGTGCCAGCAGCTCGGGAGGGGACCACAATCAGCCCCAGCATTTT
CDR3aa: CASSSGGDHNQPQHF

abundance: -
v_gene: TRBV15
d_gene: -
j_gene: TRBJ1-2
CDR3nt: TGTGCCACCAGCAGAGCAGAACGACTGGGGGCTGGCTACACCTTC
CDR3aa: CATSRAERLGAGYTF

abundance: -
v_gene: TRBV7-9
d_gene: -
j_gene: TRBJ2-2
CDR3nt: TGTGCCAGCAGCTCATTTTCGGGTCCGAACACCGGGGAGCTGTTTTTT
CDR3aa: CASSSFSGPNTGELFF

abundance: -
v_gene: TRBV9
d_gene: -
j_gene: TRBJ1-2
CDR3nt: TGTGCCAGCAGCGTAGCTGGCAGGAACTATGGCTACACCTTC
CDR3aa: CASSVAGRNYGYTF

abundance: few
v_gene: TRBV5-1
d_gene: -
j_gene: TRBJ1-4
CDR3nt: TGCGCCAGCAGCTTCGGGATAACAGGGGAAAAACTGTTTTTT
CDR3aa: CASSFGITGEKLFF

abundance: once
v_gene: TRBV30
d_gene: -
j_gene: TRBJ1-5
CDR3nt: TGTGCCTGGAGTGTACGGGATCAGCCCCAGCATTTT
CDR3aa: CAWSVRDQPQHF

abundance: -
v_gene: TRBV5-1
d_gene: TRBD1
j_gene: TRBJ1-1
CDR3nt: TGCGCCAGCAGCTTTCAGGGGGCCCCTGAAGCTTTCTTT
CDR3aa: CASSFQGAPEAFF

abundance: -
v_gene: TRBV6-5
d_gene: -
j_gene: TRBJ2-3
CDR3nt: TGTGCCAGCAGACCACCAGAGGGTACGCAGTATTTT
CDR3aa: CASRPPEGTQYF

abundance: -
v_gene: TRBV5-1
d_gene: -
j_gene: TRBJ2-3
CDR3nt: TGCGCCAGCATGGTCCAGGGGCTTGGCACAGATACGCAGTATTTT
CDR3aa: CASMVQGLGTDTQYF

abundance: -
v_gene: TRBV6-5
d_gene: -
j_gene: TRBJ1-2
CDR3nt: TGTGCCAGCAGCAAGGCGGTTGGGGAGTATGGCTACACCTTC
CDR3aa: CASSKAVGEYGYTF